Shown below are 21 T cell receptor beta chains from a single sample sequenced in a study of T cells in Graves' hyperthyroidism and ophthalmopathy (dated by TCRdb to the late 2010s). The library was obtained by multiplex PCR. Instrument on record: Illumina HiSeq 2000. Amplification of TCR beta CDR3 regions was carried out from RNA transcripts. The TCR CDR3 was subjected to a first round of RT-PCR using the HTBI primer set and the Qiagen OneStep RT-PCR kit. TCRdb took the public reads, trimmed them with fastp at Q25, ran MiXCR for clone calling and kept in-frame beta chains. Merged by CDR3 protein, the rows form single entries marked with the most common genes and DNA. The sample data list more than 350,000 distinct CDR3 sequences, and approximately 16% of these were observed just once. Jointly, the top ten make up approximately 20% of the sample. Sequencing used blood. The receptors come from a woman aged 55-69 years with Graves' ophthalmopathy.

This clonotype occurred many times. The chain joins TRBV6-1 to TRBJ2-7; TRBD2 is a possible D gene (6 bases). V lost 1 base and J lost 3, with 10 bases in between. This CDR3 contains 14 residues. CDR1 and CDR2 (germline): MNHNS, SASEGT. CDR3 in amino acids: CASSEVAEDYEQYF. In nucleotides, the CDR3 is TGTGCCAGCAGTGAAGTAGCGGAGGACTACGAGCAGTACTTC.

At least ten counts were recorded for this clonotype. The rearrangement links TRBV3-1 to TRBJ2-1, with D perhaps given as TRBD1 or TRBD2 (5 bases each). The V end was cut by 1 base, the J end by 3 bases, with 13 bases between. Germline-derived CDR1 and CDR2 are LGHDT and YNNKEL (reference sequence). This CDR3 spans 16 amino acids. The CDR3 sequence: CASSQVEGPGYNEQFF. The CDR3 DNA reads TGTGCCAGCAGCCAAGTTGAGGGACCCGGCTACAATGAGCAGTTCTTC.

This clonotype was detected ten times or more. The V gene is TRBV6-1, the J gene TRBJ2-2; perhaps TRBD2 as D (5 bases). CDR1 and CDR2 (germline): MNHNS, SASEGT. Trimming pared 6 bases from V and 4 bases from J, leaving 12 bases between. The CDR3 has 14 residues. CDR3 DNA sequence: TGTGCCAGCAGCCAGGTTCGGGGCACCGGGGAGCTGTTTTTT. Its protein is CASSQVRGTGELFF.

The chain links TRBV19 to TRBJ2-7; 9 bases match TRBD1. This CDR3 spans 14 amino acids. V shed 5 bases, J shed 4 bases, and the junction held 6 bases outside the gene matches. Germline CDR1 reads LNHDA; CDR2 reads SQIVND (reference sequence). CDR3 residues: CASSVRDRVYEQYF. CDR3 DNA: TGTGCCAGTAGTGTTCGGGACAGGGTTTACGAGCAGTACTTC.

This clonotype was seen a handful of times. This CDR3 is CSARGDRGEKLFF. CDR3 coding DNA: TGCAGTGCTAGGGGGGACCGGGGGGAAAAACTGTTTTTT. The chain uses TRBV20-1 and TRBJ1-4, with TRBD1 as a possible D gene (5 bases). The germline gives CDR1 DFQATT, CDR2 SNEGSKA (reference sequence). The CDR3 contains 13 residues. With 3 bases removed from V and 8 bases from J, the gap between germline ends came to 13 bases.

This clonotype was seen repeatedly, ten times or more. This chain joins TRBV5-1 and TRBJ2-3, with a possible D match to TRBD2 (5 bases). V dropped 4 bases and J dropped 4 bases, with 19 bases sitting between them. The CDR3 is 16 residues long. Germline-derived CDR1 and CDR2 are SGHRS and YFSETQ. CDR3 sequence reads: CASSLAQFLQADTQYF. The CDR3 nucleotides read TGCGCCAGCAGCCTAGCCCAATTTCTACAAGCAGATACGCAGTATTTT.

The chain employs TRBV28 and TRBJ2-5, with TRBD1 matching 11 bases. The CDR3 has 18 amino acids. The V and J ends lost 1 base and 4 bases, in that order; junction bases with no gene match: 11. From germline, CDR1 is MDHEN and CDR2 SYDVKM. The CDR3, as DNA: TGTGCCAGCAGTTTATTGGGACAGGGGGTATATTCGTCAGAGACCCAGTACTTC. Amino acid sequence: CASSLLGQGVYSSETQYF.

The rearrangement uses TRBV6-1 and TRBJ2-6; TRBD1 matches 9 bases. J gave up 0 bases and V 6 bases, and 15 bases lay outside the gene matches. The CDR3 consists of 20 residues. CDR1 and CDR2 (germline): MNHNS, SASEGT. The CDR3 DNA reads as TGTGCCAGCAGAGAACTTCTTGGACAGGGGAGAACCTCTGGGGCCAACGTCCTGACTTTC. It encodes CASRELLGQGRTSGANVLTF.

This clonotype was recorded many times. V is TRBV28 and J is TRBJ2-7; D may be TRBD1 or TRBD2 (5 bases each). Germline CDR1 is MDHEN and CDR2 is SYDVKM. The CDR3 sequence is 16 residues long. Deletions cut 8 bases from V and 6 bases from J, with 26 bases between. This chain's CDR3 is CASRDGSNLAQSEQYF. The CDR3 DNA reads TGTGCCAGCCGGGACGGATCAAACCTCGCCCAGTCCGAGCAGTACTTC.

This clonotype was observed a few times. The V call is TRBV7-9, the J call TRBJ2-1; 7 nucleotides agree with TRBD1. V gave up 2 bases and J gave up 7 bases; unmatched junction bases: 2. Germline V gene sequence: CDR1 SEHNR, CDR2 FQNEAQ (reference sequence). The CDR3 totals 13 residues. The CDR3: CASSLLGQNEQFF. CDR3 in DNA: TGTGCCAGCAGCTTATTGGGACAGAATGAGCAGTTCTTC.

This sequence joins TRBV12-5 and TRBJ2-2; D perhaps matches TRBD2 (6 bases). The CDR3 has 14 amino acids. Germline V lookup: CDR1 LGHNT, CDR2 FRNRAP. The V end was cut by 7 bases, the J end by 4 bases, with 13 bases between. CDR3 protein: CASAPGGTTGELFF. In DNA form, the CDR3 reads TGTGCTAGTGCCCCTGGGGGGACCACCGGGGAGCTGTTTTTT.

This clonotype has at least ten counts. The chain couples TRBV20-1 to TRBJ2-5; D is tentatively TRBD1 or TRBD2 (5 bases each). The CDR3 has 15 amino acids. Germline CDR1 DFQATT, CDR2 SNEGSKA (reference sequence). V lost 5 bases, J lost 5 bases, and 21 bases lay in between. CDR3 DNA: TGCAGTGCTCCCCTGGGACCCGTTTGGGGGGAGACCCAGTACTTC. As protein: CSAPLGPVWGETQYF.

This clonotype has just a few counts. The chain joins TRBV9 to TRBJ1-1; TRBD1 agrees at 8 bases. The CDR3 loop spans 16 amino acids. Unmatched junction bases numbered 19, after V lost 4 bases and J lost 11 bases. The germline CDR1 and CDR2 sequences are SGDLS and YYNGEE. This CDR3 is CASSLTPGGQGANAFF. The CDR3 coding sequence is TGTGCCAGCAGCCTCACCCCCGGCGGCCAGGGGGCAAACGCTTTCTTT.

Many counts were recorded for this clonotype. The chain employs TRBV20-1 and TRBJ2-7; D remains unclear. Germline V CDR1 and CDR2: DFQATT, SNEGSKA (reference sequence). V dropped 1 base and J dropped 4 bases, with 8 bases sitting between them. The CDR3 totals 12 residues. The CDR3 region is CSARGSGYEQYF. The CDR3 nucleotides read TGCAGTGCTAGAGGGAGTGGTTACGAGCAGTACTTC.

Only a few counts were recorded for this clonotype. This chain links TRBV9 with TRBJ2-7, with D perhaps matching TRBD1 or TRBD2 (6 bases each). This CDR3 has 17 amino acids. Per germline, CDR1 SGDLS and CDR2 YYNGEE. V was pared by 4 bases and J by 6 bases, with 26 bases between. The CDR3 region is CASSPRGLDSRSREQYF. The CDR3 DNA reads as TGTGCCAGCAGCCCTCGGGGGCTAGACTCCCGCTCTCGCGAGCAGTACTTC. Based on the CDR3 plus reference TRBV9 and TRBJ2-7, the full variable domain is DSGVTQTPKHLITATGQRVTLRCSPRSGDLSVYWYQQSLDQGLQFLIQYYNGEERAKGNILERFSAQQFPDLHSELNLSSLELGDSALYFCASSPRGLDSRSREQYFGPGTRLTVT.

This clonotype was seen at least ten times. V gene TRBV6-1 combines with J gene TRBJ2-1; D not resolved. The germline V gene has CDR1 MNHNS and CDR2 SASEGT. V gave up 8 bases and J gave up 3 bases, with 14 bases separating them. The CDR3 runs 14 residues. CDR3 in amino acids: CASGFRALYNEQFF. In nucleotides, the CDR3 is TGTGCCAGCGGTTTTCGAGCGCTCTACAATGAGCAGTTCTTC.

There are a few counts of this clonotype. A much larger clone differs by one base, so this may be a read error. This chain connects TRBV5-1 to TRBJ2-7; TRBD1 might be the D (5 bases). The CDR3 spans 14 residues. CDR1 SGHRS and CDR2 YFSETQ come from the germline V gene. CDR3 sequence: CVSSETTATYEQYF. The CDR3 DNA follows: TGCGTCAGCAGCGAAACGACAGCCACCTACGAGCAGTACTTC. The full variable domain, rest sourced from reference TRBV5-1 and TRBJ2-7, is KAGVTQTPRYLIKTRGQQVTLSCSPISGHRSVSWYQQTPGQGLQFLFEYFSETQRNKGNFPGRFSGRQFSNSRSEMNVSTLELGDSALYLCVSSETTATYEQYFGPGTRLTVT.

The chain couples TRBV10-2 to TRBJ1-5, with a tentative D call TRBD1 (6 bases). Germline V CDR1 and CDR2: WSHSY, SAAADI. V was clipped by 2 bases and J by 1 base, with 9 bases between them. The CDR3 loop spans 15 amino acids. The CDR3 sequence is CASSERRGSNQPQHF. Written as DNA, the CDR3 is TGCGCCAGCAGTGAGCGTAGGGGGAGCAATCAGCCCCAGCATTTT.

This clonotype was observed many times. The chain recombines TRBV28 with TRBJ2-7; D tentatively fits TRBD1 or TRBD2 (7 bases each). The V gene lost 4 bases and the J gene lost 9 bases, with 16 bases spanning the gap. Germline V gives CDR1 MDHEN, CDR2 SYDVKM. The CDR3 has 13 residues. In DNA form, the CDR3 reads TGTGCCAGCAGTTCCCCAGGGGGGGCGTGGCAGTACTTC. Translation gives CASSSPGGAWQYF.

At least ten counts were recorded for this clonotype. This rearrangement joins TRBV2 to TRBJ2-3; either TRBD1 or TRBD2 may supply D (5 bases each). Germline CDR1 SNHLY, CDR2 FYNNEI. This CDR3 is built from 19 residues. The V end was cut by 6 bases, the J end by 0 bases, with 25 bases between. DNA for the CDR3: TGTGCCAGCAGCTCCCAGGGTAGGGTTCTCGGGACGAGCACAGATACGCAGTATTTT. This codes for CASSSQGRVLGTSTDTQYF.

This clonotype occurred many times. This chain links TRBV7-9 with TRBJ2-7, with 10 bases fitting TRBD1. The ends lost 5 bases at V and 4 bases at J; junction bases unmatched: 8. The CDR3 is 15 residues long. Germline V CDR1 and CDR2: SEHNR, FQNEAQ (reference sequence). DNA for the CDR3: TGTGCCAGCAGCAAGACAGGGGGCACGGGGTACGAGCAGTACTTC. This translates into CASSKTGGTGYEQYF.